This entry lists 14 T cell receptor beta chains sequenced from one sample in a study of cytomegalovirus exposure and HLA in healthy donors (dated by TCRdb to the late 2010s). Libraries were built with the immunoSEQ multiplex PCR assay. For the multiplex PCR, a mixture combining 60 forward primers for TCR Vbeta segments and 13 reverse primers for TCR Jbeta segments was used. TCRdb retrieved this table from immuneACCESS and kept in-frame rearrangements only. Not all clones are present; in checked studies, unresolved V genes account for under half, and no reason is known for the remainder. For this sample there are some 190,000 clones; more than 70% appear just once. 1.1% of the sample belongs to the ten largest clones. The specimen was PBMCs. Source of these receptors: a woman in her thirties or forties in good health and CMV-seronegative.

This clone occurred a few times. This chain joins TRBV14 and TRBJ1-2; D perhaps matches TRBD1 (6 bases). Trimming pared 0 bases from V and 8 bases from J, leaving 10 bases between. This CDR3 is 13 amino acids long. In germline, CDR1 is SGHDN, CDR2 FVKESK. CDR3 nucleotide sequence: TGTGCCAGCAGCCAAGAGTTAGACAGGGGCTACACCTTC. Translation gives CASSQELDRGYTF.

The CDR3 sequence is CASSKGQAVGQPQHF. DNA for the CDR3: TGTGCCAGTAGTAAGGGACAGGCTGTAGGTCAGCCCCAGCATTTT. The chain is built from TRBV19 and TRBJ1-5; 8 nucleotides match TRBD1. V was clipped by 4 bases and J by 6 bases; unmatched bases: 8. CDR1 and CDR2 (germline): LNHDA, SQIVND (reference sequence). The CDR3 has 15 residues.

The chain couples TRBV6-1 to TRBJ2-3; D might be TRBD2 (5 bases). Trimming stripped 7 bases from V and 3 bases from J, with 17 bases between. Germline V gene lookup returns CDR1 MNHNS and CDR2 SASEGT. CDR3 size: 15 residues. CDR3 DNA: TGTGCCAGCAAAAAGTCCCTTGGACTGACAGATACGCAGTATTTT. Its translation: CASKKSLGLTDTQYF.

The chain joins TRBV11-3 to TRBJ1-3; tentative D call: TRBD1 (5 bases). The CDR3 extends over 17 amino acids. Trimming cost V 5 bases and J 0 bases, with 17 bases left between them. Per the germline V gene, CDR1 is SGHNT and CDR2 is YENEEA. CDR3 coding DNA: TGTGCCAGCAGCGGGGCCTTTTTGGTGGGCTCTGGAAACACCATATATTTT. Translation: CASSGAFLVGSGNTIYF. Full variable domain (missing parts from reference TRBV11-3 and TRBJ1-3): EAGVVQSPRYKIIEKKQPVAFWCNPISGHNTLYWYLQNLGQGPELLIRYENEEAVDDSQLPKDRFSAERLKGVDSTLKIQPAELGDSAVYLCASSGAFLVGSGNTIYFGEGSWLTVV.

The gene calls are TRBV19 and TRBJ2-7; D perhaps matches TRBD1 (5 bases). The CDR3 runs 14 residues. The V end lost 7 bases, the J end lost 1 base, and 14 bases lay between the germline ends. Germline CDR1 and CDR2: LNHDA and SQIVND (reference sequence). The CDR3 loop reads CASNQGLLSYEQYF. As DNA, the CDR3 is TGTGCCAGTAACCAGGGATTACTGTCCTACGAGCAGTACTTC.

Comment on this clone: Other nucleotide sequences in the sample specify the same CDR3. This chain uses TRBV6-5 with TRBJ2-1; 8 bases match TRBD2. This CDR3 has 15 amino acids. Germline values: CDR1 MNHEY, CDR2 SVGAGI. Germline trimming cut 3 bases from V and 10 bases from J; bases unmatched to any gene: 11. The CDR3 spells CASSYTSGPSSEQFF. As DNA, the CDR3 is TGTGCCAGCAGTTATACTAGCGGACCTTCGAGCGAGCAGTTCTTC.

The V gene is TRBV28, the J gene TRBJ1-2, with D perhaps matching TRBD1 (5 bases). The V end lost 7 bases, the J end lost 4 bases, and 16 bases lay between the germline ends. Germline V lookup: CDR1 MDHEN, CDR2 SYDVKM. CDR3 length: 14 residues. This chain's CDR3 is CASTKTDGSYGYTF. In DNA form, the CDR3 reads TGTGCCAGCACTAAGACAGACGGCAGCTATGGCTACACCTTC.

The chain has TRBV11-3 and TRBJ1-3; 7 bases map to TRBD1. Trimming removed 3 bases from V and 8 bases from J; junction bases left unmatched: 7. Germline V CDR1 and CDR2: SGHNT, YENEEA. The CDR3 runs to 14 residues. The CDR3 sequence is CASSLEGATDTIYF. CDR3 nucleotides: TGTGCCAGCAGCTTGGAGGGGGCAACGGACACCATATATTTT. Complete variable domain (other parts from reference TRBV11-3 and TRBJ1-3): EAGVVQSPRYKIIEKKQPVAFWCNPISGHNTLYWYLQNLGQGPELLIRYENEEAVDDSQLPKDRFSAERLKGVDSTLKIQPAELGDSAVYLCASSLEGATDTIYFGEGSWLTVV.

The J gene is TRBJ1-2, the V gene TRBV28, with 8 bases identical to TRBD1. After removal of 0 bases from V and 4 bases from J, the junction contained 10 bases not matched to a gene. The CDR3 has 17 amino acids. Germline V gene sequence: CDR1 MDHEN, CDR2 SYDVKM. The CDR3 loop reads CASSLWGQVYGVYGYTF. As DNA, the CDR3 is TGTGCCAGCAGTTTATGGGGACAGGTATATGGGGTCTATGGCTACACCTTC.

The rearrangement joins TRBV7-9 to TRBJ2-1, with 12 bases aligning to TRBD2. Germline V gene lookup returns CDR1 SEHNR and CDR2 FQNEAQ (reference sequence). The CDR3 consists of 17 residues. V was pared by 4 bases and J by 0 bases, with 4 bases of the junction left unmatched. CDR3 bases: TGTGCCAGCAGCTCCCAGACTAGCGGGAGCTCCTACAATGAGCAGTTCTTC. The encoded protein is CASSSQTSGSSYNEQFF. The variable domain in full, completed from reference TRBV7-9 and TRBJ2-1, reads DTGVSQNPRHKITKRGQNVTFRCDPISEHNRLYWYRQTLGQGPEFLTYFQNEAQLEKSRLLSDRFSAERPKGSFSTLEIQRTEQGDSAMYLCASSSQTSGSSYNEQFFGPGTRLTVL.

The chain employs TRBV28 and TRBJ1-4; no clear D. CDR1 MDHEN and CDR2 SYDVKM come from the germline V gene. The CDR3 length is 14 residues. V was cut by 5 bases and J by 0 bases, with 7 bases left in between. CDR3 DNA sequence: TGTGCCAGCAGTCTCAGGTCAACTAATGAAAAACTGTTTTTT. Its translation is CASSLRSTNEKLFF.

This chain joins TRBV7-3 and TRBJ1-2; 8 bases match TRBD1. The V gene's germline CDR1 is SGHTA and CDR2 FQGTGA. The CDR3 is 14 residues long. The V and J ends lost 5 bases and 5 bases, in that order; junction bases with no gene match: 7. The CDR3 DNA follows: TGTGCCAGCAGCGCCTCAGGGGGCCGGTATGGCTACACCTTC. Residues: CASSASGGRYGYTF.

This chain uses TRBV4-1 with TRBJ2-2; the D gene is possibly TRBD2 (6 bases). Trimming cost V 2 bases and J 0 bases, with 10 bases left between them. Germline CDR1 is MGHRA and CDR2 is YSYEKL. CDR3 size: 16 residues. CDR3 loop: CASSQYAGTNTGELFF. CDR3 sequence (DNA): TGCGCCAGCAGCCAATATGCGGGGACGAACACCGGGGAGCTGTTTTTT.

The genes are TRBV6-1 and TRBJ2-7; 10 nucleotides agree with TRBD1. The V gene end was trimmed by 4 bases and the J gene end by 6 bases; junction bases not matched to a gene: 12. Germline CDR1 MNHNS, CDR2 SASEGT. The CDR3 consists of 16 residues. The DNA of the CDR3 is TGTGCCAGCAGTGGGACAGGGGGAGCGGGGTCTAGCGAGCAGTACGTC. Its translation is CASSGTGGAGSSEQYV.